The 3 T cell receptor beta chains in this list originate from one sample, sequenced in a study of Ad26.COV2.S vaccination and SARS-CoV-2 variants. Sequencing was performed with immunoSEQ multiplex PCR; in TCRdb, only in-frame clones are kept and a portion is missing. The sample has about 350,000 clones; around 92% are singletons. The source material was peripheral blood, sampled after recovery from COVID-19. The receptors come from a human donor who had recovered from COVID-19.

By sample fraction, this clone is medium-sized. The chain recombines TRBV5-1 with TRBJ2-3; the match to TRBD2 covers 15 bases. Germline CDR1 and CDR2: SGHRS and YFSETQ. The CDR3 is 18 residues long. V trimming: 3 bases; J trimming: 4 bases; junction bases outside the gene matches: 9. Here the CDR3 reads CASSYSGLAGGGADTQYF. As DNA, the CDR3 is TGCGCCAGCAGCTACTCGGGACTAGCGGGGGGCGGGGCAGATACGCAGTATTTT. The complete variable domain, with remaining parts taken from reference TRBV5-1 and TRBJ2-3, reads KAGVTQTPRYLIKTRGQQVTLSCSPISGHRSVSWYQQTPGQGLQFLFEYFSETQRNKGNFPGRFSGRQFSNSRSEMNVSTLELGDSALYLCASSYSGLAGGGADTQYFGPGTRLTVL.

V is TRBV2 and J is TRBJ1-6, with a tentative D call TRBD1 (5 bases). The CDR3 is 15 residues long. Germline V gives CDR1 SNHLY, CDR2 FYNNEI. Trimming pared 2 bases from V and 7 bases from J, leaving 12 bases between. Here the CDR3 DNA reads TGTGCCAGCAGTGAACGGGGCAGAGCCAATTCACCCCTCCACTTT. It translates to CASSERGRANSPLHF.

J is TRBJ2-5 and V is TRBV5-6, with 8 bases lining up with TRBD2. J was trimmed by 2 bases and V by 4 bases; bases with no gene match: 10. This CDR3 contains 16 residues. From germline, CDR1 is SGHDT and CDR2 YYEEEE. The CDR3 coding sequence is TGTGCCAGCAGCGCAACCGGGACTAGGAAACAAGAGACCCAGTACTTC. It encodes CASSATGTRKQETQYF.